Listed here are 9 T cell receptor beta chains from one sample, sequenced in a study of cytomegalovirus exposure and HLA in healthy donors. The PCR contained 60 Vbeta and 13 Jbeta primers. TCRdb's table, derived via immunoSEQ multiplex PCR, lists solely in-frame clones and lacks some. Among fewer than 110,000 clones listed, 65% to 85% were seen once. Material: PBMCs. These receptor sequences come from a man aged 45 to 65 in good health and CMV-seronegative.

This chain uses TRBV13 with TRBJ1-1; no clear D. This CDR3 has 13 residues. Trimming removed 4 bases at V and 0 bases at J, with 6 bases between. Germline lookup yields CDR1 PRHDT and CDR2 FYEKMQ (reference sequence). The CDR3 DNA is TGTGCCAGCAGCTATGGGCTGAACACTGAAGCTTTCTTT. This gives the protein CASSYGLNTEAFF.

V and J are TRBV4-2 and TRBJ2-1; 13 positions match TRBD2. Germline CDR1 reads LGHNA; CDR2 reads YNFKEQ. Trimming cost V 4 bases and J 6 bases; bases outside gene matches: 3. The CDR3 extends over 15 amino acids. The CDR3 protein is CASSPTSGRANEQFF. The DNA for the CDR3 is TGTGCCAGCAGCCCTACTAGCGGGAGGGCCAATGAGCAGTTCTTC.

J is TRBJ2-7 and V is TRBV9; 11 nucleotides match TRBD2. Germline loops: CDR1 SGDLS, CDR2 YYNGEE. V was pared by 5 bases and J by 7 bases, with 11 bases of the junction left unmatched. CDR3 size: 15 residues. CDR3 bases: TGTGCCAGCAGTGTGGGACTAGCGGTAAACTATGAGCAGTACTTC. Its translation is CASSVGLAVNYEQYF.

This clone was detected once. The chain uses TRBV5-6 and TRBJ2-5; TRBD2 agrees at 10 bases. The CDR3 sequence is 15 residues long. Germline V gives CDR1 SGHDT, CDR2 YYEEEE. J was trimmed by 3 bases and V by 4 bases; bases with no gene match: 6. CDR3 sequence: CASSLRLAGEETQYF. In DNA form, the CDR3 reads TGTGCCAGCAGCCTCCGCCTAGCGGGAGAAGAGACCCAGTACTTC.

This clone has a single count. The V call is TRBV2, the J call TRBJ2-1, with TRBD2 matching 13 bases. This CDR3 spans 14 amino acids. From germline, CDR1 is SNHLY and CDR2 FYNNEI. The J segment lost 8 bases and the V segment lost 11 bases, leaving 9 bases of the junction unmatched. The CDR3 DNA reads TGTGCCGGCCTACTAGCGGGGGGGCCCGATGAGCAGTTCTTC. Translation: CAGLLAGGPDEQFF.

The chain is built from TRBV30 and TRBJ1-6; perhaps TRBD1 as D (5 bases). The germline CDR1 and CDR2 sequences are GTSNPN and SVGIG (reference sequence). The CDR3 extends over 13 amino acids. Trimming removed 4 bases from V and 9 bases from J, with 13 bases in between. The CDR3 nucleotides are TGTGCCTGGAACGGAGGGGACCGTTCACCCCTCCACTTT. This sequence encodes CAWNGGDRSPLHF.

This chain connects TRBV27 to TRBJ1-5; tentatively, D is TRBD1 (5 bases). Deletions cut 2 bases from V and 5 bases from J, with 13 bases between. CDR3 size: 15 residues. In germline, CDR1 is MNHEY, CDR2 SMNVEV (reference sequence). CDR3 nucleotides: TGTGCCAGCAGTTTAGGCACAGGACCCCATCAGCCCCAGCATTTT. The encoded protein is CASSLGTGPHQPQHF.

The chain is built from TRBV6-1 and TRBJ1-5; 7 nucleotides align to TRBD1. This CDR3 spans 15 amino acids. The germline V gene has CDR1 MNHNS and CDR2 SASEGT. V lost 6 bases, J lost 4 bases, and 9 bases stayed unmatched. DNA for the CDR3: TGTGCCAGCAGCCGGCAGGGGGGAGGAAATCAGCCCCAGCATTTT. The encoded protein is CASSRQGGGNQPQHF.

This clone is a singleton in its sample. V gene TRBV18 combines with J gene TRBJ1-5; D ambiguous. The V and J ends lost 4 bases and 9 bases respectively, with 10 bases between them. This CDR3 is 12 amino acids long. CDR1 KGHSH and CDR2 LQKENI come from the germline V gene. The CDR3 here is CASSQAGGPQHF. CDR3 DNA sequence: TGTGCCAGCTCACAAGCGGGAGGGCCCCAGCATTTT. Together with reference TRBV18 and TRBJ1-5, the CDR3 gives the full variable domain: NAGVMQNPRHLVRRRGQEARLRCSPMKGHSHVYWYRQLPEEGLKFMVYLQKENIIDESGMPKERFSAEFPKEGPSILRIQQVVRGDSAAYFCASSQAGGPQHFGDGTRLSIL.